These 24 T cell receptor beta chains originate from one sample sequenced in a study of shared clonotypes between healthy human individuals (dated by TCRdb to 2020 to 2021). Libraries were constructed by the immunoSEQ multiplex PCR assay. TCRdb holds this immuneACCESS table with in-frame rearrangements only. Some clones are missing; in checked studies, unresolved V genes explain under half, and the rest has no known cause. Recorded for this sample are about 960,000 clones; over 75% of them occurred a single time. Clones ranked in the top ten supply around 1.5% of the sample. Sequenced material: memory CD4+ T cells sorted from blood. Per the publication, the cell subset or site label means: CD45RA-negative fraction. All receptors derive from a man younger than 35 in good health.

The CDR3 coding sequence is TGCGCCAGCAGCTTGGGCAGCAGCAATGAGCAGTTCTTC. It is translated as CASSLGSSNEQFF. The chain links TRBV5-1 to TRBJ2-1; D unresolved. Germline-derived CDR1 and CDR2 are SGHRS and YFSETQ. Trimming left V 0 bases short and J 6 bases short, with 7 bases between. The CDR3 totals 13 residues.

This chain connects TRBV5-4 to TRBJ1-2; D may be TRBD1 (5 bases). V lost 0 bases and J 0 bases, leaving 15 bases between the germline ends. Germline assignment: CDR1 SGHNT and CDR2 YYREEE (reference sequence). The CDR3 totals 17 residues. This CDR3 reads CASSLAYPGHPNYGYTF. The CDR3 bases are TGTGCCAGCAGCTTGGCCTATCCAGGGCACCCTAACTATGGCTACACCTTC.

The rearrangement links TRBV18 to TRBJ1-3; D is uncertain. CDR1 KGHSH and CDR2 LQKENI come from the germline V gene. CDR3 size: 13 residues. V lost 3 bases and J 2 bases, leaving 5 bases between the germline ends. CDR3 DNA: TGTGCCAGCTCACCGAAAACTGGAAACACCATATATTTT. Residues: CASSPKTGNTIYF.

This clone showed up many times. The CDR3 loop reads CASSPPKGSGDTQYF. The CDR3 nucleotides read TGTGCCAGCTCACCACCGAAGGGGAGTGGGGATACGCAGTATTTT. This chain links TRBV18 with TRBJ2-3; D possibly matches TRBD1 or TRBD2 (5 bases each). The germline gives CDR1 KGHSH, CDR2 LQKENI. V was pared by 0 bases and J by 6 bases, with 13 bases between. The CDR3 runs 15 residues.

This clone was observed once. Other DNA sequences in this sample translate to the same CDR3. This chain uses TRBV9 with TRBJ2-3; D remains ambiguous. This CDR3 contains 12 residues. Germline V CDR1 and CDR2: SGDLS, YYNGEE. V was clipped by 7 bases and J by 2 bases, with 8 bases between them. CDR3 DNA sequence: TGTGCCAGCGGACGGACCACAGATACGCAGTATTTT. Translation gives CASGRTTDTQYF.

V and J are TRBV6-1 and TRBJ2-1; D remains ambiguous. Germline V gene lookup returns CDR1 MNHNS and CDR2 SASEGT. CDR3 length: 13 residues. Trimming pared 8 bases from V and 5 bases from J, leaving 13 bases between. The CDR3 coding sequence is TGTGCCAGCCTCCCTGGACGGCACAATGAGCAGTTCTTC. Amino acids: CASLPGRHNEQFF.

The genes are TRBV9 and TRBJ2-7; 12 bases align to TRBD2. The length of the CDR3 is 17 residues. Trimming at V came to 3 bases and at J to 3 bases, leaving 10 bases not matched to a gene. Germline-derived CDR1 and CDR2 are SGDLS and YYNGEE. The CDR3: CASSDRTSGAQIYEQYF. The CDR3 DNA sequence: TGTGCCAGCAGCGATCGGACTAGCGGGGCTCAAATCTACGAGCAGTACTTC.

This clone was counted between two and nine times. In the same sample, other DNA sequences code for this CDR3. J is TRBJ1-5 and V is TRBV9; TRBD1 matches at 7 bases. The V gene end was trimmed by 4 bases and the J gene end by 2 bases; junction bases not matched to a gene: 3. The CDR3 is 14 amino acids. Germline V gives CDR1 SGDLS, CDR2 YYNGEE. CDR3: CASSRTGGNQPQHF. The CDR3 DNA sequence: TGTGCCAGCAGCAGAACAGGGGGCAATCAGCCCCAGCATTTT.

This clone was observed once. The chain joins TRBV4-3 to TRBJ2-2; 7 bases agree with TRBD2. The CDR3 spans 18 residues. The junction had 13 bases not matched to a gene; V was cut back by 0 bases and J by 6 bases. Germline V lookup: CDR1 LGHNA, CDR2 YSLEER. This CDR3 is CASSQEPRTSLGPGELFF. The CDR3 DNA reads as TGCGCCAGCAGCCAAGAGCCCCGGACTAGTTTGGGGCCCGGGGAGCTGTTTTTT.

This clone was observed a single time. V gene TRBV7-2 combines with J gene TRBJ2-1; possible D gene TRBD1, 5 bases. V was shortened by 3 bases and J by 5 bases, with 8 bases between the two germline ends. The CDR3 has 13 amino acids. Germline V gene sequence: CDR1 SGHTA, CDR2 FQGNSA. The CDR3 spells CASSLDIHNEQFF. In DNA, the CDR3 is TGTGCCAGCAGCTTGGACATCCACAATGAGCAGTTCTTC.

The chain has TRBV5-1 and TRBJ2-7; 12 positions agree with TRBD2. The CDR3 length is 15 residues. CDR1 is SGHRS, CDR2 YFSETQ, per germline. J lost 2 bases, V lost 3 bases, and 3 bases had no gene match. The CDR3 DNA is TGCGCCAGCAGCTACCTAGCGGGGGGGCCCTACGAGCAGTACTTC. This translates into CASSYLAGGPYEQYF.

The V call is TRBV6-6, the J call TRBJ2-5; TRBD2 matches at 14 bases. The junction had 4 bases not matched to a gene; V was cut back by 5 bases and J by 2 bases. Germline assignment: CDR1 MNHNY and CDR2 SVGAGI (reference sequence). The CDR3 runs 16 residues. The CDR3 region has the DNA TGTGCCAGCAGTCCCGGACTAGCGGGGGGACAAGAGACCCAGTACTTC. It codes for CASSPGLAGGQETQYF.

This clone was counted a few times. The sample carries other DNA sequences with the same CDR3. The chain couples TRBV9 to TRBJ1-1; the match to TRBD1 covers 8 bases. Per germline, CDR1 SGDLS and CDR2 YYNGEE. This CDR3 has 14 residues. J was trimmed by 1 base and V by 2 bases; bases with no gene match: 1. This chain's CDR3 is CASSVGTGNTEAFF. The CDR3 nucleotides are TGTGCCAGCAGCGTCGGGACAGGGAACACTGAAGCTTTCTTT. The complete variable domain, with remaining parts taken from reference TRBV9 and TRBJ1-1, reads DSGVTQTPKHLITATGQRVTLRCSPRSGDLSVYWYQQSLDQGLQFLIQYYNGEERAKGNILERFSAQQFPDLHSELNLSSLELGDSALYFCASSVGTGNTEAFFGQGTRLTVV.

The V call is TRBV10-1, the J call TRBJ1-1, with 9 nucleotides matching TRBD1. The germline gives CDR1 WNHNN, CDR2 SYGVQD (reference sequence). J lost 3 bases, V lost 6 bases, and 11 bases had no gene match. The CDR3 runs 16 residues. CDR3 sequence (DNA): TGCGCCAGCAGCCCAAGCCTAGGACAGGGGCACACTGAAGCTTTCTTT. Translation gives CASSPSLGQGHTEAFF.

Turning to this clone: Within the sample, other DNA sequences also encode this same CDR3. The V gene is TRBV2, the J gene TRBJ1-2; D uncertain. V was cut by 3 bases and J by 3 bases, with 2 bases left in between. This CDR3 spans 11 amino acids. Per the germline V gene, CDR1 is SNHLY and CDR2 is FYNNEI. The CDR3 loop reads CASSDDYGYTF. The CDR3 DNA sequence: TGTGCCAGCAGTGACGACTATGGCTACACCTTC.

The gene calls are TRBV5-6 and TRBJ2-3, with D uncertain. V gave up 2 bases and J gave up 0 bases, with 7 bases separating them. The germline V gene encodes CDR1 SGHDT and CDR2 YYEEEE. CDR3 length: 14 amino acids. The DNA of the CDR3 is TGTGCCAGCAGCTTTCTCGATAGCACAGATACGCAGTATTTT. The encoded protein is CASSFLDSTDTQYF.

The table lists this clone with a count of one. The chain carries TRBV2 and TRBJ2-5, with D perhaps TRBD2 (6 bases). In germline, CDR1 is SNHLY, CDR2 FYNNEI. The CDR3 runs 13 residues. V lost 3 bases, J lost 9 bases, and 14 bases lay in between. As DNA, the CDR3 is TGTGCCAGCAGTGAGGGGCCCAGGAGGGCCCAGTACTTC. Protein: CASSEGPRRAQYF.

This clone was seen repeatedly, ten times or more. The V and J genes are TRBV28 and TRBJ2-3, with a possible D match to TRBD2 (6 bases). The CDR3 length is 11 residues. V dropped 11 bases and J dropped 7 bases, with 13 bases sitting between them. In germline, CDR1 is MDHEN, CDR2 SYDVKM. The CDR3 region has the DNA TGTGCCTCCAACGCGGGAAATACGCAGTATTTT. This codes for CASNAGNTQYF.

V gene TRBV25-1 combines with J gene TRBJ2-5; 8 positions match TRBD1. After removal of 2 bases from V and 2 bases from J, the junction contained 4 bases not matched to a gene. In germline, CDR1 is MGHDK, CDR2 SYGVNS. The CDR3 is 15 amino acids. This CDR3 reads CASSEQGAGQETQYF. The CDR3 DNA reads as TGTGCCAGCAGTGAACAGGGGGCAGGGCAAGAGACCCAGTACTTC.

The gene calls are TRBV11-2 and TRBJ1-1; 8 nucleotides match TRBD1. Germline V CDR1 and CDR2: SGHAT, FQNNGV. CDR3 length: 17 residues. J gave up 0 bases and V 2 bases, and 8 bases lay outside the gene matches. CDR3 DNA sequence: TGTGCCAGCAGCTTATCCCGCAGGGGGCAGATGAACACTGAAGCTTTCTTT. It is translated as CASSLSRRGQMNTEAFF.

This chain joins TRBV5-1 and TRBJ2-7, with D possibly matching TRBD1 (6 bases). With 4 bases removed from V and 4 bases from J, the gap between germline ends came to 21 bases. The CDR3 consists of 16 residues. Germline V gene data show CDR1 as SGHRS and CDR2 as YFSETQ. CDR3 DNA sequence: TGCGCCAGCAGCCTCTATGGGGCCCAACAGGGTTACGAGCAGTACTTC. It encodes CASSLYGAQQGYEQYF.

With regard to this clone: Other DNA variants within this sample encode the same CDR3. The V call is TRBV7-9, the J call TRBJ1-5; possibly TRBD1 for D (5 bases). The V end was cut by 0 bases, the J end by 3 bases, with 9 bases between. The CDR3 is 15 amino acids. Germline assignment: CDR1 SEHNR and CDR2 FQNEAQ (reference sequence). The CDR3 DNA is TGTGCCAGCAGCTTAGCTGGGGGATCCAATCAGCCCCAGCATTTT. It is translated as CASSLAGGSNQPQHF.

This chain uses TRBV7-8 with TRBJ2-3, with 8 bases that match TRBD2. The germline CDR1 and CDR2 sequences are SGHVS and FQNEAQ. The CDR3 length is 17 residues. The V gene end was trimmed by 1 base and the J gene end by 3 bases; junction bases not matched to a gene: 9. DNA of the CDR3: TGTGCCAGCAGCTTAGGCCCCCGGGGACTAGGGACAGATACGCAGTATTTT. Translated, it gives CASSLGPRGLGTDTQYF.

This clone was detected only a few times. The chain recombines TRBV6-5 with TRBJ1-5; no reliable D call. CDR1 and CDR2 from the germline V gene are MNHEY and SVGAGI. V lost 0 bases and J 7 bases, leaving 10 bases between the germline ends. The CDR3 is 14 residues long. The CDR3 loop is CASSYSIGRQPQHF. The CDR3 nucleotides are TGTGCCAGCAGTTACTCGATAGGGCGACAGCCCCAGCATTTT.